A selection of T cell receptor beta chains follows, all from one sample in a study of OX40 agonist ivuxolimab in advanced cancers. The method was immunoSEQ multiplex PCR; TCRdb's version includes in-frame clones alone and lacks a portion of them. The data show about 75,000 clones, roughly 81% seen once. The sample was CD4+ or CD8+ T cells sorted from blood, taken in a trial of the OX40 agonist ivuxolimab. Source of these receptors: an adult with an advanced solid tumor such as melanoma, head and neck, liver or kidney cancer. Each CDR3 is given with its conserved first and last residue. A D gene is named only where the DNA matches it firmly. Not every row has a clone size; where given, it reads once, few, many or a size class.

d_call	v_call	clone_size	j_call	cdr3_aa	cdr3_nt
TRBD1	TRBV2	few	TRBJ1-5	CASSPGQKNQPQHF	TGTGCCAGCAGCCCGGGACAGAAGAATCAGCCCCAGCATTTT
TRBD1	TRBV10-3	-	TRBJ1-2	CAISESGQGSYGYTF	TGTGCCATCAGTGAGTCGGGACAGGGAAGCTATGGCTACACCTTC
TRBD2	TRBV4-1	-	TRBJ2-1	CASSPYTSGGYNEQFF	TGCGCCAGCAGCCCCTATACTAGCGGGGGTTACAATGAGCAGTTCTTC
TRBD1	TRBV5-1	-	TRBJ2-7	CASSLGTGGAYEQYF	TGCGCCAGCAGCTTGGGGACAGGGGGAGCCTACGAGCAGTACTTC
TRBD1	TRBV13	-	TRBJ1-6	CASSLGAPTGDSPLHF	TGTGCCAGCAGCTTAGGTGCCCCTACAGGGGATTCACCCCTCCACTTT
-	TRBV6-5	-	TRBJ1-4	CASSYKGEKLFF	TGTGCCAGCAGTTACAAGGGAGAAAAACTGTTTTTT
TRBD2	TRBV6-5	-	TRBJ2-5	CAIAGHLQETQYF	TGTGCCATAGCGGGACACCTTCAAGAGACCCAGTACTTC
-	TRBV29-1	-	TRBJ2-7	CSVERGGAYEQYF	TGCAGCGTTGAAAGGGGGGGCGCCTACGAGCAGTACTTC
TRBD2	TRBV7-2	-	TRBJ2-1	CASSRVAGGPGNEQFF	TGTGCCAGCAGTCGAGTAGCGGGAGGGCCGGGAAATGAGCAGTTCTTC
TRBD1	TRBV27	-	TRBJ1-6	CASSLRLFRTGKYNSPLHF	TGTGCCAGCAGTTTACGATTATTTAGGACAGGGAAATATAATTCACCCCTCCACTTT
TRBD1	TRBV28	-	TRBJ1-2	CASSGTGGYYGYTF	TGTGCCAGCAGCGGGACAGGGGGCTACTATGGCTACACCTTC
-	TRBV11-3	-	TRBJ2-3	CASSLDGATADTQYF	TGTGCCAGCAGCTTAGACGGGGCGACAGCAGATACGCAGTATTTT
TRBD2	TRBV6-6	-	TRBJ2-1	CASSTGTSPSSFF	TGTGCCAGCAGTACCGGGACTAGCCCCTCCTCTTTCTTC
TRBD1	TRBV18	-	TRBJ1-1	CASLPPTGDKNTEAFF	TGTGCCAGCCTACCCCCGACAGGGGACAAGAACACTGAAGCTTTCTTT
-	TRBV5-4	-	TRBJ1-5	CASSLGAGGNQPQHF	TGTGCCAGCAGCTTGGGGGCAGGTGGCAATCAGCCCCAGCATTTT
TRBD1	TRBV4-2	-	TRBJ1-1	CASSLRQGNTEAFF	TGTGCCAGCAGCCTAAGACAGGGCAACACTGAAGCTTTCTTT
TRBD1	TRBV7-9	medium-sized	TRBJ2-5	CASSLEFSDRPETQYF	TGTGCCAGCAGCTTAGAATTTTCGGACAGGCCGGAGACCCAGTACTTC
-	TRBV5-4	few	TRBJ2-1	CASRTLERLDYNEQFF	TGTGCCAGCAGAACTCTGGAACGACTAGACTACAATGAGCAGTTCTTC
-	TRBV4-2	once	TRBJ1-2	CASSQVLPGEVGGYTF	TGTGCCAGCAGCCAAGTCCTTCCAGGGGAGGTGGGTGGCTACACCTTC
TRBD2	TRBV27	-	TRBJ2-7	CAGSFREGYEQYF	TGTGCCGGCAGTTTCAGGGAGGGATACGAGCAGTACTTC
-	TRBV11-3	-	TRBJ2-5	CASSLRSTGYETQYF	TGTGCCAGCAGCTTAAGATCCACAGGGTATGAGACCCAGTACTTC
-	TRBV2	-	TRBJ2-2	CASSERAGSTGELFF	TGTGCCAGCAGTGAAAGGGCAGGGAGCACCGGGGAGCTGTTTTTT
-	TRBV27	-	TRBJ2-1	CASSLSTAHEQFF	TGTGCCAGCAGTTTGTCGACTGCACATGAGCAGTTCTTC
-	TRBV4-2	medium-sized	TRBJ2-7	CASSPLGETYEQYF	TGTGCCAGCAGCCCTTTGGGGGAGACTTACGAGCAGTACTTC
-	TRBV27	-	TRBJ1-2	CASSYSTGSRAGYTF	TGTGCCAGCAGTTACTCGACAGGATCTAGGGCGGGCTACACCTTC
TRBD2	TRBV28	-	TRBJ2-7	CASSWLAGGAEQYF	TGTGCCAGCAGTTGGCTAGCGGGAGGGGCCGAGCAGTACTTC
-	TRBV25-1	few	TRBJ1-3	CASRAQGLGVYF	TGTGCCAGCAGGGCCCAGGGACTTGGAGTGTATTTT
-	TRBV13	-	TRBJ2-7	CASSLGGRQYF	TGTGCCAGCAGCTTGGGGGGGCGACAGTACTTC
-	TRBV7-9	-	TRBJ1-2	CASSPGPIYGYTF	TGTGCCAGCAGCCCCGGGCCAATCTATGGCTACACCTTC
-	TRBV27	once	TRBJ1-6	CASSPLRGSPLHF	TGTGCCAGCAGTCCCCTCAGGGGTTCACCCCTCCACTTT
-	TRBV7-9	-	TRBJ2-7	CASSRRGYEQYF	TGTGCCAGCAGCAGACGGGGCTACGAGCAGTACTTC
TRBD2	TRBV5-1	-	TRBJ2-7	CASSPWGVSGTSSYEQYF	TGCGCCAGCAGCCCATGGGGGGTAAGCGGGACTTCCTCCTACGAGCAGTACTTC
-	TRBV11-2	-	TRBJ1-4	CASSLGVGLTNEKLFF	TGTGCCAGCAGCTTAGGTGTGGGGCTTACTAATGAAAAACTGTTTTTT
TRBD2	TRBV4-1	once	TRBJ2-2	CASSQKTSGSFNTGELFF	TGCGCCAGCAGCCAAAAGACTAGCGGGAGCTTTAATACCGGGGAGCTGTTTTTT
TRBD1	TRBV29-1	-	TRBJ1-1	CSGGQGGTEAFF	TGCAGCGGGGGGCAGGGGGGAACTGAAGCTTTCTTT
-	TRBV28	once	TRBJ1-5	CASKGGNQPQHF	TGTGCCAGCAAGGGGGGAAATCAGCCCCAGCATTTT
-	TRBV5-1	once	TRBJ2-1	CASSDNAPSYNEQFF	TGCGCCAGCAGCGATAATGCCCCATCCTACAATGAGCAGTTCTTC
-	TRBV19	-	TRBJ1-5	CASKGGRNSNQPQHF	TGTGCCAGTAAGGGGGGGAGAAATAGCAATCAGCCCCAGCATTTT
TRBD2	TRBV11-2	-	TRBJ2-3	CASSSGLAGAWTDTQYF	TGTGCCAGCAGCTCGGGACTAGCGGGAGCATGGACAGATACGCAGTATTTT
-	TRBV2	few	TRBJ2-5	CASSRGTQETQYF	TGTGCCAGCTCCCGAGGAACTCAAGAGACCCAGTACTTC
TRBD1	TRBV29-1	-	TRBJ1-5	CSVGDREAQHF	TGCAGCGTTGGAGACAGGGAGGCCCAGCATTTT
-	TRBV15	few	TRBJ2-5	CATSRDPGSYQETQYF	TGTGCCACCAGCAGAGATCCCGGATCATACCAAGAGACCCAGTACTTC
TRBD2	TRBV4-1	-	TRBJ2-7	CASSQELAEFYEQYF	TGCGCCAGCAGCCAAGAACTAGCGGAATTCTACGAGCAGTACTTC
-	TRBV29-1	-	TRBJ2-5	CSAPTGWDGETQYF	TGCAGCGCCCCCACTGGCTGGGACGGAGAGACCCAGTACTTC
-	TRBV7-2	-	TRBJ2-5	CASSLLDMGQETQYF	TGTGCCAGCAGCTTACTTGACATGGGCCAAGAGACCCAGTACTTC
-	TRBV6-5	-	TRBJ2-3	CASTAADTQYF	TGTGCCAGCACCGCGGCAGATACGCAGTATTTT
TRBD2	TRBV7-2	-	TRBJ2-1	CASSLSLAGVEQFF	TGTGCCAGCAGCTTATCGTTAGCGGGAGTTGAGCAGTTCTTC
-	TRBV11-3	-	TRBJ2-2	CASSSRHGELFF	TGTGCCAGCAGCTCCCGACACGGGGAGCTGTTTTTT
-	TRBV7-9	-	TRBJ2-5	CASSGSSIQETQYF	TGTGCCAGCAGCGGGTCTAGCATCCAAGAGACCCAGTACTTC
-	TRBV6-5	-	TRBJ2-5	CASSYQRDATQYF	TGTGCCAGCAGTTACCAACGGGACGCTACCCAGTACTTC
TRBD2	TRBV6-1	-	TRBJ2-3	CASSRLAGAADTQYF	TGTGCCAGCAGTAGACTAGCGGGAGCTGCAGATACGCAGTATTTT
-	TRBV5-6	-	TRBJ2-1	CASSLGGYLYEQFF	TGTGCCAGCAGCTTGGGGGGTTACCTTTATGAGCAGTTCTTC
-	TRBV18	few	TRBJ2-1	CASSPRRNRNTDNEQFF	TGTGCCAGCTCACCAAGGCGGAACAGGAATACGGACAATGAGCAGTTCTTC